The sequence of this T cell receptor beta chain was determined in a study of beta chain features in type 1 diabetes. Germline CDR1 reads LNHNV; CDR2 reads YYDKDF (reference sequence). CDR3 length: 18 residues. The V end lost 0 bases, the J end lost 0 bases, and 15 bases lay between the germline ends. Notes on the study in general: TCRB CDR3s were moderately but significantly shorter in Type 1 diabetes patients in all four CD4+ subsets. A potential PCR bias toward shorter templates would be equal in patient and control samples.

Over 95% purity was reached by all sorted populations. Comments on this clone: Its specificity is unknown.

Expressed TCRB transcripts were sequenced because the entire RNA isolate underwent reverse transcription. For naive, central memory and regulatory T cell samples, reads averaged around 3.5 million. Some clones are missing from TCRdb's copy, which holds only in-frame ones; the method was immunoSEQ multiplex PCR. The sample records 300,000 to 400,000 clones, approximately 8% being singletons. This TCR was recovered from a woman younger than 30 in good health. The sequencing sample was made of central memory CD4+ T cells from blood. The rearrangement uses TRBV15 and TRBJ1-3; D call uncertain. CDR3 nucleotide sequence: TGTGCCACCAGCAGAGATTACGGCAGTCGCGACTCTGGAAACACCATATATTTT. Amino acids: CATSRDYGSRDSGNTIYF.